This record concerns one T cell receptor (beta chain) sequence. Its antigen remains unidentified. Primers: 60 Vbeta forward and 13 Jbeta reverse. Method: immunoSEQ multiplex PCR; TCRdb's copy keeps in-frame clones and lacks some. The sample carries about 230,000 clones, roughly 79% recorded once. V dropped 4 bases and J dropped 6; count of bases not matched to a gene: 15. Germline V gene sequence: CDR1 SGHRS, CDR2 YFSETQ. The CDR3 has 16 residues. This sample was included in a study of cytomegalovirus exposure and HLA in healthy donors. General study results and limits: Fewer N-insertions than the roughly 670-donor mean were reportedly shown by an Asian-associated ancestry cluster in a later analysis. HLA-A and HLA-B allele assignments for most subjects were reportedly predicted accurately using TCR beta sequences.

This rearrangement joins TRBV5-1 to TRBJ1-2, with 7 bases matching TRBD1. The sequence was obtained from a woman aged 40 to 50 in good health and CMV-seronegative. The sequenced sample was PBMCs. The CDR3 region is CASSPGTVNSRNGYTF. The CDR3 DNA is TGCGCCAGCAGCCCCGGGACAGTCAATTCCCGGAATGGCTACACCTTC.